The present TCR beta chain was sequenced within a study of somatic mutations in cytotoxic T cells in rheumatoid arthritis. Study overall: Blood samples of around 30 ml were drawn from patients (in EDTA) right after diagnosis and before any treatment.

TCRdb's table, derived via immunoSEQ multiplex PCR, lists solely in-frame clones and lacks some. The sample contains about 19,000 clones, around 84% of which appear only once. Losses at the gene ends were 1 base for V and 8 bases for J; bases not matched to a gene: 9. Germline-derived CDR1 and CDR2 are SGHAT and FQNNGV. The CDR3 extends over 16 amino acids. The chain employs TRBV11-2 and TRBJ2-1, with TRBD2 matching over 9 bases. This clonotype originated in a middle-aged woman with rheumatoid arthritis. Sequencing used CD8+ T cells sorted from blood. The CDR3 bases are TGTGCCAGCAGCTTAGGAGGGACTAGCTATTACGATGAGCAGTTCTTC. This sequence encodes CASSLGGTSYYDEQFF. The whole variable domain, remainder taken from reference TRBV11-2 and TRBJ2-1, is EAGVAQSPRYKIIEKRQSVAFWCNPISGHATLYWYQQILGQGPKLLIQFQNNGVVDDSQLPKDRFSAERLKGVDSTLKIQPAKLEDSAVYLCASSLGGTSYYDEQFFGPGTRLTVL.